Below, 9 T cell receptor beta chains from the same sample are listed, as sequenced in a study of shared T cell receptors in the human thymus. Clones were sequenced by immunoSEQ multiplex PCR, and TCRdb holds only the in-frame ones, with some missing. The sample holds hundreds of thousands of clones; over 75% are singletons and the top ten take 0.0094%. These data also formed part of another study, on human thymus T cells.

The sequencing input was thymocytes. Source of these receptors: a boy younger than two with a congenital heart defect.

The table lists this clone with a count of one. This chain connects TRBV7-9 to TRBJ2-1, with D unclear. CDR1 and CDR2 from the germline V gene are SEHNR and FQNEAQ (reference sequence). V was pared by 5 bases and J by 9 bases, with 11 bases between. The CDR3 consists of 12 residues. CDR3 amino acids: CASSPRMTEQFF. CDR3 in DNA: TGTGCCAGCAGCCCGCGGATGACTGAGCAGTTCTTC.

For the CDR3, the DNA is TGTGCCAGCAGGATACAGGGGGCGGACCGTGGGCCCCAGCATTTT. As protein: CASRIQGADRGPQHF. The rearrangement links TRBV28 to TRBJ1-5, with 9 bases identical to TRBD1. Germline loops: CDR1 MDHEN, CDR2 SYDVKM. The CDR3 extends over 15 amino acids. Trimming removed 6 bases from V and 9 bases from J; junction bases left unmatched: 12. The full variable domain, rest sourced from reference TRBV28 and TRBJ1-5, is DVKVTQSSRYLVKRTGEKVFLECVQDMDHENMFWYRQDPGLGLRLIYFSYDVKMKEKGDIPEGYSVSREKKERFSLILESASTNQTSMYLCASRIQGADRGPQHFGDGTRLSIL.

CDR3 sequence: CASSFSPGHKGGYTF. The CDR3 DNA sequence: TGTGCCAGCAGCTTCTCCCCGGGACACAAGGGTGGCTACACCTTC. This chain connects TRBV7-9 to TRBJ1-2, with TRBD1 as a possible D gene (6 bases). This CDR3 is built from 15 residues. Deletions cut 3 bases from V and 7 bases from J, with 18 bases between. The germline V gene encodes CDR1 SEHNR and CDR2 FQNEAQ (reference sequence).

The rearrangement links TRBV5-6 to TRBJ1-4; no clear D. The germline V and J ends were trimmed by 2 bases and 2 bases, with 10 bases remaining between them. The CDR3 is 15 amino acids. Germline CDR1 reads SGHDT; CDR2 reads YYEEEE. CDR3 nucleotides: TGTGCCAGCAGCTTATCTGGTGCGACTAATGAAAAACTGTTTTTT. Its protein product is CASSLSGATNEKLFF.

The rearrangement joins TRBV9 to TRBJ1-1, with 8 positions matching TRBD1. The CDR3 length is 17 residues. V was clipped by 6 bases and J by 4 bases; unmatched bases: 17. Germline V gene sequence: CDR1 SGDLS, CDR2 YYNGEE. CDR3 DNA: TGTGCCAGCAAGCCAGGACAGGGACGTTGGGGTTGCACTGAAGCTTTCTTT. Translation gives CASKPGQGRWGCTEAFF.

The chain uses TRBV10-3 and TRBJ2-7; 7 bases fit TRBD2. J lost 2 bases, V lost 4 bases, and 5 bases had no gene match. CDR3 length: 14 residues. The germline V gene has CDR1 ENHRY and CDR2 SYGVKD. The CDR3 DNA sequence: TGTGCCATCAGTGTCGTCGGACTAGCCTACGAGCAGTACTTC. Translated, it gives CAISVVGLAYEQYF.

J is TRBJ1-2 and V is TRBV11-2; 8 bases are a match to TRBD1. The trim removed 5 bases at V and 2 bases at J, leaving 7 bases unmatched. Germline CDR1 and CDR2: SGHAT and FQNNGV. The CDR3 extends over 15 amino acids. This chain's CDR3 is CASSNKNRGNYGYTF. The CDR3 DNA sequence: TGTGCCAGCAGCAACAAAAACAGGGGGAACTATGGCTACACCTTC.

Here the CDR3 DNA reads TGTGCCACCTCCAAAAGGGGGACTAATGAAAAACTGTTTTTT. Protein: CATSKRGTNEKLFF. The J gene is TRBJ1-4, the V gene TRBV27; a possible D gene is TRBD1 (6 bases). Trimming removed 10 bases from V and 2 bases from J, with 14 bases in between. This CDR3 is built from 14 residues. Germline CDR1 reads MNHEY; CDR2 reads SMNVEV (reference sequence).

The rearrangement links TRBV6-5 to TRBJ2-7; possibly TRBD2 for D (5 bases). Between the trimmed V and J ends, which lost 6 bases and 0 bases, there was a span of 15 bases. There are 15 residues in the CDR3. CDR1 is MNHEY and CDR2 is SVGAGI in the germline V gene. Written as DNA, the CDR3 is TGTGCCAGCAGCCGGGTACTAGGCAGCTCCTACGAGCAGTACTTC. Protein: CASSRVLGSSYEQYF.